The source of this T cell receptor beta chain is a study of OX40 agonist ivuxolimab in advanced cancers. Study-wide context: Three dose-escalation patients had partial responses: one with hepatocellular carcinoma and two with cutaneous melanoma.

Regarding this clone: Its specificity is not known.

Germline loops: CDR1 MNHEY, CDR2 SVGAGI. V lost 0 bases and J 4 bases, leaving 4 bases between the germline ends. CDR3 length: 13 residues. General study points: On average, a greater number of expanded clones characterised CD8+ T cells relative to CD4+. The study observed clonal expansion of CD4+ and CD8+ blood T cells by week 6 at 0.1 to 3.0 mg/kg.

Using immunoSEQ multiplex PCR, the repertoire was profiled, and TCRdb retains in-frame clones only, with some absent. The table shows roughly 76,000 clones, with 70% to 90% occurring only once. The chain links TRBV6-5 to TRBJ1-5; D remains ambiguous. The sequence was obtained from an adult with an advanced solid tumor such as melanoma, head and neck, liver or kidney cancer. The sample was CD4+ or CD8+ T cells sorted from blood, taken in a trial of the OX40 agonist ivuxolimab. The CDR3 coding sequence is TGTGCCAGCAGTTACTCGGTGAATCAGCCCCAGCATTTT. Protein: CASSYSVNQPQHF.